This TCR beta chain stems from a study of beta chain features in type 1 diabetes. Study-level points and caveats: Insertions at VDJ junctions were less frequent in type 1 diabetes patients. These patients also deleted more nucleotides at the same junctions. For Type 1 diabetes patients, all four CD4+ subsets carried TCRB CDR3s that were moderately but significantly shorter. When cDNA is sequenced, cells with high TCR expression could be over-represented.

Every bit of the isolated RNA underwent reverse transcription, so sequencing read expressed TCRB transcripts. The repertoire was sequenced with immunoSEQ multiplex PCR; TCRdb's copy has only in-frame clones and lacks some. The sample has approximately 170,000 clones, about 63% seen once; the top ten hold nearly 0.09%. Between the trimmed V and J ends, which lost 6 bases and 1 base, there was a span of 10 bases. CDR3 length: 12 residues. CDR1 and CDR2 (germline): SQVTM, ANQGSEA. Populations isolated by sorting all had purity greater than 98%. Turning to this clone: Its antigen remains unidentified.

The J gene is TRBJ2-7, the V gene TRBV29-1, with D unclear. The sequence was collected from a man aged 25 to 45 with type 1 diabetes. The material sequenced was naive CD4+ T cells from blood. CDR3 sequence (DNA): TGCAGCGTCCGGATTGCTTCCTACGAGCAGTACTTC. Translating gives CSVRIASYEQYF.